The entry below gives a single TCR beta chain sequence along with its context. The antigen remains unidentified. This sample was included in a study of blood T cells in healthy people across ages. Whole-study findings and limits: There were more naive CD4+ cells and higher diversity in long-lived donors than in aged donors.

The CDR3 is made up of 15 amino acids. Germline V gene lookup returns CDR1 MNHEY and CDR2 SMNVEV (reference sequence). V lost 6 bases, J lost 4 bases, and 13 bases lay in between. It was with a sample-barcoded 5' primer and a J-beta primer mix that a second PCR of roughly 7 to 12 cycles was run. Every cDNA molecule bore a tag from a template-switch adaptor containing 12 random nucleotides. Every sample gave at least 2.5 million paired-end reads containing CDR3. TCRdb re-analysed the 5' RACE reads in MiXCR, keeping a single row per CDR3 protein. Found here are about 800,000 distinct CDR3 sequences, approximately 25% of them singletons; the top ten hold approximately 4%. These data were likewise used in another study, on T cells of mothers and their children. That report adds: Every mother supplied over 8 million TCR beta CDR3 reads and every child a few million.

The sequenced material came from blood. This receptor was taken from a boy younger than 18 in good health. V gene TRBV27 combines with J gene TRBJ1-6, with a possible D match to TRBD1 (5 bases). This CDR3 is CASSLRQIYNSPLHF. The DNA of the CDR3 is TGTGCCAGCAGCTTGCGACAGATTTATAATTCACCCCTCCACTTT.